This entry lists 25 T cell receptor beta chains sequenced from one sample in a study of regulatory T cells in long-lasting Graves disease. Arm-PCR with iRepertoire HTBI primers amplified the CDR3 regions for these TCR beta libraries. TCRdb independently ran MiXCR on the multiplex PCR reads; one entry per CDR3 protein. The sample holds a few hundred thousand distinct CDR3 sequences; 23% are singletons and the top ten take approximately 25%. The time point denotes: persistent/refractory GD, antithyroid drugs over 5 years with positive TRAb. There was RNA extracted from PBMCs, and the TCR library was made from it. The sequences come from peripheral blood mononuclear cells (PBMCs), collected when the disease was refractory, from a patient treated with antithyroid drugs. These receptors were obtained from a female donor with Graves disease.

This clonotype was counted a few times. V and J are TRBV6-5 and TRBJ2-2; 10 positions agree with TRBD2. The V segment lost 2 bases and the J segment 7 bases; nucleotides outside the gene matches: 10. The V gene's germline CDR1 is MNHEY and CDR2 SVGAGI. The CDR3 has 17 amino acids. CDR3 in amino acids: CASSYRRLAGAGGELFF. The CDR3 nucleotides read TGTGCCAGCAGTTACCGACGGCTAGCGGGAGCTGGCGGGGAGCTGTTTTTT.

The chain combines TRBV7-6 with TRBJ2-7; TRBD2 agrees at 7 bases. The junction had 6 bases not matched to a gene; V was cut back by 4 bases and J by 0 bases. Germline V gives CDR1 SGHVS, CDR2 FNYEAQ. The CDR3 has 15 residues. CDR3 nucleotide sequence: TGTGCCAGCAGCTCCGGGACTATCGCCTCCTACGAGCAGTACTTC. Translated, it gives CASSSGTIASYEQYF.

This rearrangement joins TRBV19 to TRBJ1-1, with 10 bases lining up with TRBD1. The J segment lost 8 bases and the V segment lost 10 bases, leaving 7 bases of the junction unmatched. The germline V gene encodes CDR1 LNHDA and CDR2 SQIVND (reference sequence). The CDR3 has 12 residues. CDR3 sequence (DNA): TGTGCCAAGGACCCGGGACAGGGGGAAGCTTTCTTT. It yields the protein CAKDPGQGEAFF.

This chain connects TRBV6-1 to TRBJ1-1; D call uncertain. Trimming took off 7 bases at V and 2 bases at J, with 14 bases between the two ends. From germline, CDR1 is MNHNS and CDR2 SASEGT. CDR3 length equals 14 residues. CDR3 residues: CASNGQPSNTEAFF. CDR3 nucleotide sequence: TGTGCCAGCAATGGCCAGCCAAGCAACACTGAAGCTTTCTTT.

This clonotype was observed many times. The chain uses TRBV3-1 and TRBJ1-5; 7 nucleotides agree with TRBD1. From germline, CDR1 is LGHDT and CDR2 YNNKEL (reference sequence). This CDR3 region has 14 residues. J gave up 3 bases and V 4 bases, and 3 bases lay outside the gene matches. The CDR3 DNA reads TGTGCCAGCAGCCTTGGGACAGACAATCAGCCCCAGCATTTT. The encoded protein is CASSLGTDNQPQHF.

A few counts support this clonotype. CDR3 DNA sequence: TGTGCCAGTAGTATTTACAGGGACGGCTACACCTTC. Its protein product is CASSIYRDGYTF. The rearrangement joins TRBV19 to TRBJ1-2, with D possibly being TRBD1 (6 bases). Germline-derived CDR1 and CDR2 are LNHDA and SQIVND (reference sequence). V lost 3 bases to trimming and J lost 8 bases, with 10 bases between them. The CDR3 covers 12 residues. Based on the CDR3 plus reference TRBV19 and TRBJ1-2, the full variable domain is DGGITQSPKYLFRKEGQNVTLSCEQNLNHDAMYWYRQDPGQGLRLIYYSQIVNDFQKGDIAEGYSVSREKKESFPLTVTSAQKNPTAFYLCASSIYRDGYTFGSGTRLTVV.

This chain links TRBV19 with TRBJ2-7; D gene ambiguous. V was trimmed by 3 bases and J by 3 bases, leaving 18 bases between them. The CDR3 totals 16 residues. Germline lookup yields CDR1 LNHDA and CDR2 SQIVND (reference sequence). The CDR3 DNA sequence: TGTGCCAGTAGTATCTACAGCCAAACACACTACTACGAGCAGTACTTC. Translation: CASSIYSQTHYYEQYF.

V is TRBV25-1 and J is TRBJ2-2; 7 bases map to TRBD1. The ends lost 5 bases at V and 6 bases at J; junction bases unmatched: 6. This CDR3 is built from 14 residues. Germline CDR1 and CDR2: MGHDK and SYGVNS. CDR3 amino acids: CASSPGGVAGELFF. The CDR3 DNA sequence: TGTGCCAGCAGTCCAGGGGGTGTCGCCGGGGAGCTGTTTTTT.

CDR3 in amino acids: CASSMAGTSGTEQYF. In DNA form, the CDR3 reads TGTGCCAGTAGTATGGCCGGGACTAGCGGGACCGAGCAGTACTTC. The chain has TRBV19 and TRBJ2-7; TRBD2 aligns across 13 bases. V lost 3 bases and J lost 6; bases outside the gene matches: 5. The CDR3 loop spans 15 amino acids. Germline values: CDR1 LNHDA, CDR2 SQIVND (reference sequence).

The V and J genes are TRBV5-1 and TRBJ2-5; 10 nucleotides agree with TRBD1. With 4 bases clipped from V and 5 bases from J, the junction kept 8 bases outside the gene matches. The germline CDR1 and CDR2 sequences are SGHRS and YFSETQ. The CDR3 has 15 residues. CDR3 loop: CASSGWTGGRETQYF. Here the CDR3 DNA reads TGCGCCAGCAGCGGTTGGACAGGGGGAAGGGAGACCCAGTACTTC. The variable domain in full, completed from reference TRBV5-1 and TRBJ2-5, reads KAGVTQTPRYLIKTRGQQVTLSCSPISGHRSVSWYQQTPGQGLQFLFEYFSETQRNKGNFPGRFSGRQFSNSRSEMNVSTLELGDSALYLCASSGWTGGRETQYFGPGTRLLVL.

The chain employs TRBV20-1 and TRBJ2-7; TRBD2 aligns across 12 bases. Germline CDR1 and CDR2: DFQATT and SNEGSKA (reference sequence). This CDR3 region has 15 residues. Germline trimming cut 5 bases from V and 1 base from J; bases unmatched to any gene: 6. The CDR3 bases are TGCAGTGCTGCCCGTGGACTAGCGGGGTCCTACGAGCAGTACTTC. It is translated as CSAARGLAGSYEQYF.

This clonotype was recorded many times. The rearrangement links TRBV3-1 to TRBJ1-1; D gene uncertain. Germline assignment: CDR1 LGHDT and CDR2 YNNKEL (reference sequence). The length of the CDR3 is 14 residues. V gave up 1 base and J gave up 0 bases, with 6 bases separating them. For the CDR3, the DNA is TGTGCCAGCAGCCAAGCGTTGATGAACACTGAAGCTTTCTTT. Translating gives CASSQALMNTEAFF.

The chain links TRBV4-3 to TRBJ2-5; possible D gene TRBD2, 7 bases. V was shortened by 1 base and J by 5 bases, with 14 bases between the two germline ends. This CDR3 region has 15 residues. CDR1 LGHNA and CDR2 YSLEER come from the germline V gene. The CDR3, as DNA: TGCGCCAGCAGCCAAGGGGGGGGAGGACAGGAGACCCAGTACTTC. This translates into CASSQGGGGQETQYF.

This clonotype was seen a few times. The V and J genes are TRBV12-3 or TRBV12-4 and TRBJ1-5; D not certain. V lost 5 bases and J lost 7, with 9 bases in between. The CDR3 is made up of 12 amino acids. As DNA, the CDR3 is TGTGCCAGCAGTCAAGACTACCAGCCCCAGCATTTT. Translating it yields CASSQDYQPQHF.

This clonotype showed up many times. The rearrangement joins TRBV30 to TRBJ1-2; D possibly corresponds to TRBD1 (5 bases). The CDR3 runs 12 residues. The ends were cut back, 7 bases at V and 5 bases at J, with 14 bases in the middle. Germline CDR1 and CDR2: GTSNPN and SVGIG (reference sequence). CDR3 DNA: TGTGCCTCTCAAACCGGGACTTATGGCTACACCTTC. This codes for CASQTGTYGYTF.

The table lists this clonotype with a few counts. J is TRBJ2-7 and V is TRBV29-1; 7 bases align to TRBD2. Germline V gives CDR1 SQVTM, CDR2 ANQGSEA. The length of the CDR3 is 16 residues. V dropped 2 bases and J dropped 6; count of bases not matched to a gene: 16. The CDR3, as DNA: TGCAGCGTTGAAATGTCTTTGGGGGAGGGGCCATCCGAGCAGTACTTC. Translated, it gives CSVEMSLGEGPSEQYF.

Many counts were recorded for this clonotype. The rearrangement joins TRBV7-2 to TRBJ2-7, with 9 bases identical to TRBD2. Unmatched junction bases numbered 6, after V lost 1 base and J lost 2 bases. This CDR3 contains 16 residues. Per the germline V gene, CDR1 is SGHTA and CDR2 is FQGNSA. The CDR3 protein is CASSLEEASGAYEQYF. DNA for the CDR3: TGTGCCAGCAGCTTAGAAGAGGCTAGCGGGGCCTACGAGCAGTACTTC.

The chain joins TRBV12-3 or TRBV12-4 to TRBJ1-1; 10 nucleotides agree with TRBD1. This CDR3 has 14 amino acids. The V gene end was trimmed by 5 bases and the J gene end by 8 bases; junction bases not matched to a gene: 8. In DNA form, the CDR3 reads TGTGCCAGCAGTAAGAACGCGGGACAGGGGGAAGCTTTCTTT. It codes for CASSKNAGQGEAFF.

This clonotype has only a few counts. The rearrangement joins TRBV20-1 to TRBJ1-1; D is unresolved. This CDR3 has 11 residues. CDR1 and CDR2 from the germline V gene are DFQATT and SNEGSKA (reference sequence). The V end was cut by 6 bases, the J end by 10 bases, with 15 bases between. This CDR3 is CSAPNLWRAFF. The CDR3 nucleotides read TGCAGTGCCCCAAATCTTTGGCGAGCTTTCTTT.

V is TRBV29-1 and J is TRBJ1-2, with D possibly being TRBD1 (5 bases). Trimming removed 4 bases from V and 3 bases from J, with 9 bases in between. Germline V gives CDR1 SQVTM, CDR2 ANQGSEA. This CDR3 contains 12 residues. The CDR3: CSVGQIHYGYTF. CDR3 nucleotide sequence: TGCAGCGTTGGACAGATTCACTATGGCTACACCTTC.

Ten or more counts support this clonotype. The chain links TRBV20-1 to TRBJ2-1, with 10 positions matching TRBD2. The CDR3 is made up of 14 amino acids. Germline CDR1 reads DFQATT; CDR2 reads SNEGSKA (reference sequence). Trimming at V came to 0 bases and at J to 9 bases, leaving 5 bases not matched to a gene. CDR3 loop: CSARDGTSDIEQFF. The CDR3 DNA reads TGCAGTGCTAGAGATGGGACTAGCGATATTGAGCAGTTCTTC.

V is TRBV29-1 and J is TRBJ2-1, with 8 nucleotides matching TRBD2. Losses at the gene ends were 7 bases for V and 7 bases for J; bases not matched to a gene: 15. The CDR3 has 15 residues. Germline V gene lookup returns CDR1 SQVTM and CDR2 ANQGSEA. CDR3: CSDRRGSGTSNEQFF. The CDR3 DNA follows: TGCAGCGACCGTCGCGGTAGCGGGACCTCGAATGAGCAGTTCTTC.

V and J are TRBV19 and TRBJ1-2; the D gene is possibly TRBD1 (6 bases). With 3 bases removed from V and 4 bases from J, the gap between germline ends came to 12 bases. Per germline, CDR1 LNHDA and CDR2 SQIVND (reference sequence). The CDR3 sequence is 14 residues long. The CDR3 loop is CASSMAGASYGYTF. DNA of the CDR3: TGTGCCAGTAGTATGGCAGGGGCTTCCTATGGCTACACCTTC.

The table lists this clonotype with a few counts. This chain uses TRBV6-1 with TRBJ1-1; no clear D gene. Per germline, CDR1 MNHNS and CDR2 SASEGT. The CDR3 is 13 residues long. V dropped 8 bases and J dropped 2 bases, with 12 bases sitting between them. CDR3 DNA sequence: TGTGCCAGCGACCCGGGAGGTAACACTGAAGCTTTCTTT. Protein: CASDPGGNTEAFF.

This clonotype was seen at least ten times. This chain joins TRBV29-1 and TRBJ1-3; 8 bases map to TRBD1. Germline-derived CDR1 and CDR2 are SQVTM and ANQGSEA. The ends lost 4 bases at V and 3 bases at J; junction bases unmatched: 5. This CDR3 contains 14 residues. The CDR3 DNA sequence: TGCAGCGTTGGTTTGGGACAGGTTGGAAACACCATATATTTT. Translation: CSVGLGQVGNTIYF.